This T cell receptor (beta chain) derives from a study of cytomegalovirus exposure and HLA in healthy donors. PCR amplification relied on 60 Vbeta primers (plus 13 Jbeta primers). Authors' analysis steps: The authors later counted tens of millions of unique TCR beta chains, roughly 11 million of them shared. Sequencing was performed with immunoSEQ multiplex PCR; in TCRdb, only in-frame clones are kept and a portion is missing. From that table come the V and J calls and clone size; the DNA was used to work out D and trimming. The sample contains some 130,000 clones, around 83% of which appear only once. The study's findings and limits: According to a later analysis, most TCR beta chains associated with CMV appeared HLA-restricted.

As concerns this clone: Its target is unknown.

The sample was PBMCs. The receptor was isolated from a woman aged 45-60 years in good health and CMV-seropositive.

CDR3 loop: CASRVRQGGGYTF. CDR3 coding DNA: TGTGCCAGCAGAGTCCGACAGGGCGGCGGCTACACCTTC. The V gene is TRBV6-5, the J gene TRBJ1-2, with 7 bases aligning to TRBD1. Germline V gene lookup returns CDR1 MNHEY and CDR2 SVGAGI. The CDR3 totals 13 residues. Trimming cost V 6 bases and J 8 bases; bases outside gene matches: 9.